This is a list of T cell receptor beta chains from one sample in a study of T cells in Graves' hyperthyroidism and ophthalmopathy. TCRdb reprocessed the multiplex PCR reads with MiXCR, giving one entry per CDR3 protein. The sample lists about 560,000 distinct CDR3 sequences; approximately 14% were seen once. Sequencing was carried out using blood. Receptor source: a woman aged 40 to 49 with Graves' hyperthyroidism. The CDR3 runs from the conserved cysteine through the conserved F or W.

>TRBJ1-1|TRBV3-1
CASSQELGSRGLNTEAFF
>TRBJ1-5|TRBV20-1
CSARDRGARLSNQPQHF
>TRBJ2-5|TRBV6-2/TRBV6-3
CASSTLSAGGGETQYF
>TRBJ2-1|TRBV2
CASSDRQRTYNEQFF
>TRBJ1-1|TRBV29-1
CSVEAGTDMNTEAFF
>TRBJ2-2|TRBV6-5
CASSYSTSGRGATGELFF
>TRBJ1-5|TRBV29-1
CSVAAGPFPQHF
>TRBJ2-3|TRBV5-4
CASSLSFRSSGSMPQGADTQYF
>TRBJ2-5|TRBV6-1
CASSDRGAYQETQYF
>TRBJ2-5|TRBV2
CASSEGTGLETQYF
>TRBJ2-5|TRBV5-1
CASSLAGGSGETQYF
>TRBJ1-1|TRBV19
CASSPGPKYMNTEAFF
>TRBJ2-7|TRBV27
CASSLGQGGREQYF
>TRBJ2-1|TRBV20-1
CSASDDLRLAGGNEQFF
>TRBJ2-4|TRBV3-1
CASSQTGTSGIQYF
>TRBJ1-5|TRBV30
CAWSVMGNQPQHF
>TRBJ1-5|TRBV6-5
CASSYGVGNQPQHF
>TRBJ2-7|TRBV12-3/TRBV12-4
CASSPKSTGLPRYEQYF
>TRBJ2-3|TRBV5-1
CASSRDGAENRYF
>TRBJ2-7|TRBV29-1
CSVVDSASYEQYF
>TRBJ2-7|TRBV18
CASSPIRGMDVEQYF
>TRBJ1-1|TRBV20-1
CSAKAGNTEAFF
>TRBJ1-5|TRBV5-1
CASSPDGDSLRPQHF
>TRBJ2-7|TRBV24-1
CATSGPGSYEQYF
>TRBJ2-7|TRBV16
CASSQDRGYSYEQYF
>TRBJ2-1|TRBV30
CAWTGGTGADEQFF
>TRBJ2-7|TRBV3-1
CASSQDPAGSAFEQYF
>TRBJ2-1|TRBV9
CASSVDHEQFF
>TRBJ2-7|TRBV27
CASSLSPTGGRKSYEQYF
>TRBJ2-7|TRBV20-1
CSARGDTGSGEQYF
>TRBJ2-6|TRBV5-5
CASSASGTGANVLTF
>TRBJ2-1|TRBV19
CASSSGTGSVEQFF
>TRBJ1-1|TRBV19
CASSIPGAPWGGAFF
>TRBJ1-5|TRBV10-3
CAISAVGDQPQHF
>TRBJ2-7|TRBV24-1
CATSEPDRGEQYF
>TRBJ2-2|TRBV5-4
CASSSGLAGALGTGELFF
>TRBJ2-2|TRBV5-4
CASSGGGKTGELFF
>TRBJ1-2|TRBV20-1
CSARDLNGTGNKYGYTF
>TRBJ2-5|TRBV7-3
CASGMKGQKQETQYF
>TRBJ2-7|TRBV3-1
CASSQVSLFEDPYEQYF
>TRBJ2-1|TRBV16
CASSQSKAYNEQFF
>TRBJ2-2|TRBV6-1
CASSEDRGLTGELFF
>TRBJ2-7|TRBV7-2
CASKAYEGEGGEQYF
>TRBJ2-2|TRBV7-3
CASSPDGLAGNTGELFF
>TRBJ2-6|TRBV2
CASRRASGANVLTF
>TRBJ1-1|TRBV10-3
CAISESKRTGTEAFF
>TRBJ1-4|TRBV3-1
CASRAGTNEKLFF
>TRBJ1-2|TRBV3-1
CASSPTGSNYGYTF
>TRBJ2-2|TRBV9
CASRDDRGGPGELFF
>TRBJ2-7|TRBV12-3/TRBV12-4
CASRTQSTYEQYF
>TRBJ2-2|TRBV11-2
CASSLALIASNTGELFF
>TRBJ2-6|TRBV7-2
CASSEYSSGANVLTF
>TRBJ1-4|TRBV19
CASAIRSREKLFF
>TRBJ1-3|TRBV28
CASSFYGGGVRGNTIYF
>TRBJ2-1|TRBV5-4
CASSPPDFTYNEQFF
>TRBJ1-1|TRBV7-2
CATRAITNTEAFF
>TRBJ1-4|TRBV5-1
CASSLAGSNNEKLFF
>TRBJ2-1|TRBV12-3/TRBV12-4
CASSLSGVLNEQFF
>TRBJ2-7|TRBV3-1
CASSSRTSGALDEQYF
>TRBJ2-7|TRBV20-1
CSARDPAGQEPYEQYF